A selection of T cell receptor beta chains follows, all from one sample in a study of T cells in Graves' hyperthyroidism and ophthalmopathy. TCRdb used MiXCR to reprocess the multiplex PCR reads, holding one entry per CDR3 protein. The sample lists 350,000 to 450,000 distinct CDR3 sequences, about 14% occurring once. The material sequenced was blood. These receptors came from a man in his fifties with Graves' ophthalmopathy. The CDR3 runs from the conserved cysteine through the conserved F or W. D genes are given only for firm matches. Clone size is given for some rows only: seen once, a few or many times, or a class if the clone is expanded.

>many|TRBV12-3/TRBV12-4|NA|TRBJ1-2
TGTGCCAGCAGTTTTCCAGGGGACTATGGCTACACCTTC
CASSFPGDYGYTF
>many|TRBV30|TRBD2|TRBJ2-5
TGTGCCTGGAGTTTCAGCGGGAGTCGAGAGACCCAGTACTTC
CAWSFSGSRETQYF
>few|TRBV7-9|NA|TRBJ2-5
TGTGCCAGCAGCGTAGCGCAGGACAGCCAAGAGACCCAGTACTTC
CASSVAQDSQETQYF
>few|TRBV9|NA|TRBJ2-1
TGTGCCAGCAGCAACGAAAGGGAATCGAATGAGCAGTTCTTC
CASSNERESNEQFF
>many|TRBV5-6|TRBD1|TRBJ2-6
TGTGCCAGCAGTGAGGGCCCGGGACAGGCACGCGGGGCCAACGTCCTGACTTTC
CASSEGPGQARGANVLTF
>many|TRBV3-1|NA|TRBJ1-1
TGTGCCAGCAGCCAAGTACCAGGGGATGGCACTGAAGCTTTCTTT
CASSQVPGDGTEAFF
>many|TRBV12-3/TRBV12-4|NA|TRBJ1-2
TGTGCCAGCGGGTCTAGTGGAGGGTTCTATGGCTACACCTTC
CASGSSGGFYGYTF
>NA|TRBV29-1|NA|TRBJ2-2
TGCAGCGTAGCGGGGGACAGCTCACGTGGTACCGGGGAGCTGTTTTTT
CSVAGDSSRGTGELFF
>many|TRBV9|TRBD1|TRBJ2-1
TGTGCCAGCAGCGTATCGGACAGGGGCAATGAGCAGTTCTTC
CASSVSDRGNEQFF
>many|TRBV6-2/TRBV6-3|NA|TRBJ2-7
TGTGCCAGCAGTTACCGGATTAGCGGTAGCTACGGGCTCTACGAGCAGTACTTC
CASSYRISGSYGLYEQYF
>few|TRBV5-1|NA|TRBJ2-2
TGCGCCAGCAGCTTGACCTGGAGTGGTAACACCGGGGAGCTGTTTTTT
CASSLTWSGNTGELFF
>NA|TRBV24-1|TRBD1|TRBJ1-2
TGTGCCACCAGTCTCGGACAGGCATATGGCTACACCTTC
CATSLGQAYGYTF
>many|TRBV12-3/TRBV12-4|NA|TRBJ2-1
TGTGCCAGCGGACAAAATGAGCAGTTCTTC
CASGQNEQFF
>many|TRBV28|NA|TRBJ1-2
TGTGCCAGCAGCCCTTCAGGGAATCCCGGCTACACCTTC
CASSPSGNPGYTF
>NA|TRBV10-3|TRBD2|TRBJ2-2
TGTGCCATCCAGAACCGAACTAGCGGGAGAATAACCGGGGAGCTGTTTTTT
CAIQNRTSGRITGELFF
>many|TRBV7-9|NA|TRBJ2-5
TGTGCCAGCAGCGACACGACAGGGAGGGAGACCCAGTACTTC
CASSDTTGRETQYF
>many|TRBV20-1|TRBD2|TRBJ2-2
TGCAGTGCTAGGGCGGGAGGTAGCACCGGGGAGCTGTTTTTT
CSARAGGSTGELFF
>NA|TRBV19|NA|TRBJ1-2
TGTGCCACGAAGAAGGGGCCGGATGGGTATGGCTACACCTTC
CATKKGPDGYGYTF
>many|TRBV5-6|NA|TRBJ1-2
TGTGCCAGCAGCTCGGACAGCTATGGCTACACCTTC
CASSSDSYGYTF
>NA|TRBV10-3|NA|TRBJ2-7
TGTGCCATCAGTGACGACGGGACAAAGCCCTACGAGCAGTACTTC
CAISDDGTKPYEQYF
>many|TRBV10-1|TRBD2|TRBJ2-1
TGCGCCAGCATGGCTAGCGGGAGTTTCGGGAATGAGCAGTTCTTC
CASMASGSFGNEQFF
>many|TRBV3-1|NA|TRBJ2-1
TGTGCCAGCAGCCAAGATCTTCCCCCGTCTACCCATAAAAATGAGCAGTTCTTC
CASSQDLPPSTHKNEQFF